The 20 T cell receptor beta chains reported below all come from one sample, sequenced in a study of cytomegalovirus exposure and HLA in healthy donors. The primer mix had 60 Vbeta and 13 Jbeta primers. Profiled with immunoSEQ multiplex PCR; TCRdb holds only in-frame clones, not every one. The sample lists nearly 200,000 clones; 65% to 85% were seen once. Sequencing was carried out using PBMCs. Source of these receptors: a boy aged 2 to 10 in good health and CMV-seronegative.

The V call is TRBV13, the J call TRBJ2-3, with 8 nucleotides matching TRBD2. The junction had 9 bases not matched to a gene; V was cut back by 5 bases and J by 8 bases. This CDR3 has 14 amino acids. Germline V lookup: CDR1 PRHDT, CDR2 FYEKMQ (reference sequence). The DNA for the CDR3 is TGTGCCAGCAGCAGCACGGGGGGGCCGGCTACGCAGTATTTT. The encoded protein is CASSSTGGPATQYF.

This clone was recorded only once. The chain has TRBV11-2 and TRBJ1-1; D remains unclear. The germline gives CDR1 SGHAT, CDR2 FQNNGV. V lost 3 bases, J lost 5 bases, and 13 bases lay in between. There are 14 residues in the CDR3. CDR3 region: CASSLVGVETEAFF. CDR3 DNA sequence: TGTGCCAGCAGCTTGGTAGGAGTAGAAACTGAAGCTTTCTTT.

This rearrangement joins TRBV9 to TRBJ2-1; 8 bases align to TRBD2. CDR1 is SGDLS and CDR2 is YYNGEE in the germline V gene. This CDR3 contains 16 residues. With V trimmed by 0 bases and J by 2 bases, 4 bases remained unmatched. This CDR3 is CASSVVGREPYNEQFF. In DNA, the CDR3 is TGTGCCAGCAGCGTAGTCGGGAGGGAACCCTACAATGAGCAGTTCTTC.

This chain links TRBV6-5 with TRBJ2-6; maybe TRBD1 (5 bases). The CDR3 is 15 amino acids. Looked up from germline, CDR1 is MNHEY and CDR2 is SVGAGI. V lost 2 bases, J lost 0 bases, and 5 bases lay in between. CDR3 nucleotide sequence: TGTGCCAGCAGTTACGGGGCCTCTGGGGCCAACGTCCTGACTTTC. Its protein product is CASSYGASGANVLTF.

The rearrangement uses TRBV7-9 and TRBJ1-5; TRBD1 is a possible D gene (5 bases). There are 13 residues in the CDR3. V lost 2 bases, J lost 7 bases, and 9 bases lay in between. Germline CDR1 is SEHNR and CDR2 is FQNEAQ (reference sequence). CDR3 in DNA: TGTGCCAGCAGCTTACAGGGAGGGCAGCCCCAGCATTTT. Amino acids: CASSLQGGQPQHF. The full variable domain, rest sourced from reference TRBV7-9 and TRBJ1-5, is DTGVSQNPRHKITKRGQNVTFRCDPISEHNRLYWYRQTLGQGPEFLTYFQNEAQLEKSRLLSDRFSAERPKGSFSTLEIQRTEQGDSAMYLCASSLQGGQPQHFGDGTRLSIL.

The CDR3: CASNVGGRTGRNSAFF. In DNA form, the CDR3 reads TGTGCCAGCAACGTGGGAGGAAGGACGGGGAGAAATTCCGCTTTCTTT. This chain uses TRBV27 with TRBJ1-1, with D unclear. V lost 7 bases and J lost 11, with 29 bases in between. Germline V gene sequence: CDR1 MNHEY, CDR2 SMNVEV (reference sequence). The CDR3 is made up of 16 amino acids.

The genes are TRBV6-1 and TRBJ1-1; 9 bases match TRBD1. The CDR3 contains 15 residues. V trimming: 5 bases; J trimming: 1 base; junction bases outside the gene matches: 5. CDR1 is MNHNS, CDR2 SASEGT, per germline. The CDR3 spells CASSLRTGANTEAFF. DNA of the CDR3: TGTGCCAGCAGTTTAAGGACAGGGGCGAACACTGAAGCTTTCTTT.

This chain uses TRBV2 with TRBJ1-2; 8 bases fit TRBD1. The CDR3 is made up of 14 amino acids. The V gene's germline CDR1 is SNHLY and CDR2 FYNNEI. V shed 4 bases, J shed 5 bases, and the junction held 6 bases outside the gene matches. CDR3 DNA sequence: TGTGCCAGCAGTGTGGACAGGGTCTCATATGGCTACACCTTC. This gives the protein CASSVDRVSYGYTF.

The chain joins TRBV4-3 to TRBJ1-2; 8 bases match TRBD1. The junction had 7 bases not matched to a gene; V was cut back by 2 bases and J by 5 bases. The CDR3 covers 15 residues. Per germline, CDR1 LGHNA and CDR2 YSLEER. The CDR3 here is CASSQRAGGLYGYTF. The CDR3 DNA follows: TGCGCCAGCAGCCAACGGGCAGGGGGCTTATATGGCTACACCTTC.

The chain uses TRBV4-3 and TRBJ2-7; 9 nucleotides match TRBD2. This CDR3 has 19 amino acids. The germline V gene encodes CDR1 LGHNA and CDR2 YSLEER. The V gene end was trimmed by 0 bases and the J gene end by 3 bases; junction bases not matched to a gene: 15. CDR3 DNA: TGCGCCAGCAGCCAAGAAGGGTCGTCTTGGTCTAGCGGGGTCTACGAGCAGTACTTC. Amino acids: CASSQEGSSWSSGVYEQYF.

This clone was detected only a few times. The rearrangement links TRBV10-3 to TRBJ2-6; D not certain. CDR1 is ENHRY, CDR2 SYGVKD, per germline. The ends were cut back, 2 bases at V and 0 bases at J, with 5 bases in the middle. The CDR3 is made up of 15 amino acids. Written as DNA, the CDR3 is TGTGCCATCAGTGAGGCGGCCTCTGGGGCCAACGTCCTGACTTTC. This gives the protein CAISEAASGANVLTF.

The chain links TRBV27 to TRBJ1-1; a possible D gene is TRBD1 (5 bases). Trimming took 6 bases from V and 8 from J, leaving 16 bases between them. CDR1 is MNHEY, CDR2 SMNVEV, per germline (reference sequence). The CDR3 length is 13 residues. Written as DNA, the CDR3 is TGTGCCAGCAGCCCCACTGGGGGGTTCGAAGCTTTCTTT. Its protein product is CASSPTGGFEAFF.

This chain links TRBV11-1 with TRBJ2-1; 7 bases match TRBD1. The V gene's germline CDR1 is SGHAT and CDR2 FQDESV (reference sequence). This CDR3 spans 15 amino acids. Trimming took 3 bases from V and 3 from J; bases not matched to a gene: 5. This CDR3 reads CASSLAGTVYNEQFF. Written as DNA, the CDR3 is TGTGCCAGCAGCTTGGCCGGGACAGTCTACAATGAGCAGTTCTTC.

This clone was recorded once. V usage is TRBV6-6 and J usage is TRBJ2-1, with TRBD2 as a possible D gene (5 bases). The CDR3 runs 15 residues. Germline assignment: CDR1 MNHNY and CDR2 SVGAGI (reference sequence). V lost 3 bases to trimming and J lost 6 bases, with 15 bases between them. CDR3 sequence: CASSYGASNGNEQFF. In nucleotides, the CDR3 is TGTGCCAGCAGTTATGGAGCTAGCAATGGCAATGAGCAGTTCTTC.

The V gene is TRBV2, the J gene TRBJ1-6; TRBD1 matches at 8 bases. The CDR3 runs to 15 residues. Germline CDR1 reads SNHLY; CDR2 reads FYNNEI. V shed 6 bases and J 6 bases; nucleotides not matched to a gene: 7. CDR3: CASSGQGGANSPLHF. The CDR3 bases are TGTGCCAGCAGCGGACAGGGAGGGGCTAATTCACCCCTCCACTTT.

A single count supports this clone. This chain joins TRBV5-1 and TRBJ2-3, with D possibly matching TRBD2 (7 bases). CDR3 length: 16 residues. From germline, CDR1 is SGHRS and CDR2 YFSETQ. The ends were cut back, 4 bases at V and 0 bases at J, with 15 bases in the middle. The CDR3 DNA reads as TGCGCCAGCAGCCTCGTAGGGGGGGCTAGCACAGATACGCAGTATTTT. Translated: CASSLVGGASTDTQYF.

The CDR3, as DNA: TGCGCCAGCAGCCCAGGGGGTCGGGTAAACACTGAAGCTTTCTTT. Residues: CASSPGGRVNTEAFF. The V call is TRBV5-1, the J call TRBJ1-1; 7 nucleotides agree with TRBD1. This CDR3 is built from 15 residues. The V segment lost 4 bases and the J segment 2 bases; nucleotides outside the gene matches: 8. Germline-derived CDR1 and CDR2 are SGHRS and YFSETQ. The complete variable domain, with remaining parts taken from reference TRBV5-1 and TRBJ1-1, reads KAGVTQTPRYLIKTRGQQVTLSCSPISGHRSVSWYQQTPGQGLQFLFEYFSETQRNKGNFPGRFSGRQFSNSRSEMNVSTLELGDSALYLCASSPGGRVNTEAFFGQGTRLTVV.

A few counts support this clone. The chain is built from TRBV7-2 and TRBJ2-1; D not resolved. The V end was cut by 2 bases, the J end by 5 bases, with 7 bases between. This CDR3 contains 13 residues. Germline CDR1 is SGHTA and CDR2 is FQGNSA. The CDR3 DNA sequence: TGTGCCAGCAGCTTACAGGCCCACAATGAGCAGTTCTTC. Encoded protein: CASSLQAHNEQFF.

This clone was found once. V usage is TRBV13 and J usage is TRBJ2-6, with D unresolved. The V and J ends lost 3 bases and 1 base respectively, with 4 bases between them. In germline, CDR1 is PRHDT, CDR2 FYEKMQ (reference sequence). The CDR3 is 14 amino acids. CDR3 sequence reads: CASSFSSGANVLTF. In DNA, the CDR3 is TGTGCCAGCAGCTTTTCTTCTGGGGCCAACGTCCTGACTTTC.

The chain recombines TRBV7-3 with TRBJ1-6; D ambiguous. CDR1 and CDR2 (germline): SGHTA, FQGTGA. This CDR3 comprises 14 residues. V gave up 2 bases and J gave up 5 bases, with 7 bases separating them. CDR3: CASSLEPNNSPLHF. The DNA for the CDR3 is TGTGCCAGCAGCTTAGAGCCCAATAATTCACCCCTCCACTTT.